This T cell receptor beta chain was found in a study of cytomegalovirus exposure and HLA in healthy donors. General study findings and limits: In vitro, a few CMV-associated chains proved specific for CMV antigens.

It was with 60 Vbeta and 13 Jbeta primers that the PCR ran. Here immunoSEQ multiplex PCR was the method, and the copy in TCRdb shows in-frame clones only, minus some. Of about 90,000 clones listed, more than 55% were seen once; the top ten hold about 5%. In regard to this clone: Its antigen is not known.

The CDR3 has 14 residues. Per germline, CDR1 SGHTA and CDR2 FQGNSA. This TCR derives from a woman in her 30s in good health and CMV-seropositive. The chain links TRBV7-2 to TRBJ2-5; 8 positions agree with TRBD2. The J call is doubtful: the DNA matches TRBJ2-7 better. The material sequenced was PBMCs. CDR3 sequence (DNA): TGTGCCAGCAGCTTTTCTAGCGGGCCCTACGAGCAGTACTTC. Protein product: CASSFSSGPYEQYF.